The 23 T cell receptor beta chains below all came from one sample that was sequenced in a study of T cell repertoires in ileal Crohn's disease. The assay was immunoSEQ multiplex PCR, and TCRdb's table has in-frame clones only and misses some. Of 30,000 to 35,000 clones in the sample, roughly 77% were seen once. Specimen: ileal tissue. Source of these receptors: an adult with Crohn's disease.

This clone was picked up a small number of times. This chain uses TRBV11-2 with TRBJ1-1; D call uncertain. V was clipped by 4 bases and J by 1 base, with 7 bases between them. Looked up from germline, CDR1 is SGHAT and CDR2 is FQNNGV. The CDR3 is 13 amino acids. The CDR3 spells CASSSLRNTEAFF. Here the CDR3 DNA reads TGTGCCAGCAGCTCCCTCCGGAACACTGAAGCTTTCTTT. Full variable domain (outside the CDR3, taken from reference TRBV11-2 and TRBJ1-1): EAGVAQSPRYKIIEKRQSVAFWCNPISGHATLYWYQQILGQGPKLLIQFQNNGVVDDSQLPKDRFSAERLKGVDSTLKIQPAKLEDSAVYLCASSSLRNTEAFFGQGTRLTVV.

The CDR3 nucleotides read TGTGCCAGCAGCTTAATTCGGACTCTCTCTGGAAACACCATATATTTT. This sequence encodes CASSLIRTLSGNTIYF. The chain is built from TRBV7-9 and TRBJ1-3; D remains ambiguous. V gave up 2 bases and J gave up 0 bases, with 11 bases separating them. This CDR3 comprises 16 residues. Germline V gives CDR1 SEHNR, CDR2 FQNEAQ (reference sequence).

The chain uses TRBV5-1 and TRBJ2-7; maybe TRBD1 (6 bases). This CDR3 spans 15 amino acids. Trimming removed 2 bases at V and 5 bases at J, with 17 bases between. Germline CDR1 SGHRS, CDR2 YFSETQ. The CDR3 coding sequence is TGCGCCAGCAGCTTAGGGGGTCGGGGTACTAACGAGCAGTACTTC. Amino acid sequence: CASSLGGRGTNEQYF.

The CDR3 DNA sequence: TGTGCCAGCAGGAGGGGACTAGCGGGAGTAAATGAGCAGTTCTTC. Translating gives CASRRGLAGVNEQFF. The chain carries TRBV2 and TRBJ2-1; 14 positions agree with TRBD2. Per germline, CDR1 SNHLY and CDR2 FYNNEI. CDR3 length equals 15 residues. The trim removed 6 bases at V and 7 bases at J, leaving 5 bases unmatched.

This clone was counted a single time. The V gene is TRBV5-6, the J gene TRBJ2-7, with a weak D call TRBD2 (6 bases). Germline values: CDR1 SGHDT, CDR2 YYEEEE. V dropped 4 bases and J dropped 3 bases, with 17 bases sitting between them. The CDR3 has 15 residues. The CDR3 here is CASSAGSPTNYEQYF. The CDR3 DNA follows: TGTGCCAGCAGCGCCGGGAGCCCGACTAACTACGAGCAGTACTTC. The full variable domain, completed using reference TRBV5-6 and TRBJ2-7, is DAGVTQSPTHLIKTRGQQVTLRCSPKSGHDTVSWYQQALGQGPQFIFQYYEEEERQRGNFPDRFSGHQFPNYSSELNVNALLLGDSALYLCASSAGSPTNYEQYFGPGTRLTVT.

The J gene is TRBJ1-2, the V gene TRBV9; a possible D gene is TRBD1 (5 bases). Trimming left V 3 bases short and J 6 bases short, with 6 bases between. The CDR3 contains 11 residues. Germline V gene lookup returns CDR1 SGDLS and CDR2 YYNGEE. CDR3 sequence: CASSGRDGYTF. DNA for the CDR3: TGTGCCAGCAGCGGCAGGGATGGCTACACCTTC.

This clone appeared once. The chain uses TRBV30 and TRBJ1-1; D is undetermined. The V end lost 3 bases, the J end lost 11 bases, and 16 bases lay between the germline ends. CDR3 length equals 12 residues. Germline CDR1 reads GTSNPN; CDR2 reads SVGIG (reference sequence). The CDR3 reads CAWSLGSRSAFF. CDR3 bases: TGTGCCTGGAGCCTCGGGTCCCGGTCGGCTTTCTTT.

This clone has a single count. CDR3 amino acids: CASSLGQGQKAFF. CDR3 in DNA: TGCGCCAGCAGCTTGGGGCAGGGACAAAAAGCTTTCTTT. The V call is TRBV5-1, the J call TRBJ1-1; TRBD1 might be the D (6 bases). This CDR3 has 13 residues. CDR1 and CDR2 (germline): SGHRS, YFSETQ. Trimming left V 0 bases short and J 9 bases short, with 12 bases between.

The V call is TRBV30, the J call TRBJ2-3; 7 bases are shared with TRBD2. Germline V gene lookup returns CDR1 GTSNPN and CDR2 SVGIG (reference sequence). The CDR3 has 15 amino acids. V was pared by 4 bases and J by 0 bases, with 7 bases of the junction left unmatched. In DNA form, the CDR3 reads TGTGCCTGGACGAAGGGTAGCGGGAGCACAGATACGCAGTATTTT. Translating it yields CAWTKGSGSTDTQYF.

In nucleotides, the CDR3 is TGCAGCTCTTCAGGGGGCTCCGTGGGCTACACCTTC. Translated: CSSSGGSVGYTF. V usage is TRBV29-1 and J usage is TRBJ1-2; TRBD1 matches at 8 bases. Germline CDR1 is SQVTM and CDR2 is ANQGSEA. This CDR3 spans 12 amino acids. The junction had 10 bases not matched to a gene; V was cut back by 8 bases and J by 8 bases.

The J gene is TRBJ1-4, the V gene TRBV6-5; no clear D gene. The V end was cut by 6 bases, the J end by 8 bases, with 19 bases between. Germline-derived CDR1 and CDR2 are MNHEY and SVGAGI. The CDR3 totals 15 residues. CDR3 amino acids: CASRPRGSPREKLFF. The CDR3 DNA is TGTGCCAGCAGACCCCGCGGCAGCCCGAGGGAAAAACTGTTTTTT.

V usage is TRBV7-2 and J usage is TRBJ1-1; D is unclear. Germline assignment: CDR1 SGHTA and CDR2 FQGNSA. V gave up 3 bases and J gave up 4 bases, with 12 bases separating them. The CDR3 has 14 residues. This CDR3 is CASSLVPRVTEAFF. CDR3 DNA: TGTGCCAGCAGCTTGGTGCCTCGAGTCACTGAAGCTTTCTTT.

V gene TRBV16 combines with J gene TRBJ2-7; 7 nucleotides agree with TRBD2. Germline V gives CDR1 KGHSY, CDR2 FQNENV. The J segment lost 6 bases and the V segment lost 0 bases, leaving 2 bases of the junction unmatched. CDR3 size: 13 residues. This CDR3 reads CASSQSWEGEQYF. DNA for the CDR3: TGTGCCAGCAGCCAATCCTGGGAGGGCGAGCAGTACTTC.

The table lists this clone with a few counts. The rearrangement links TRBV19 to TRBJ2-1; the D gene is possibly TRBD2 (7 bases). Per the germline V gene, CDR1 is LNHDA and CDR2 is SQIVND (reference sequence). V gave up 0 bases and J gave up 4 bases, with 22 bases separating them. CDR3 length: 19 amino acids. CDR3 DNA sequence: TGTGCCAGTAGTATAGAAGGGGGTTGGGGCGGGAGCGCGTACAATGAGCAGTTCTTC. It codes for CASSIEGGWGGSAYNEQFF.

The genes are TRBV5-1 and TRBJ2-1, with 8 bases fitting TRBD2. CDR1 is SGHRS and CDR2 is YFSETQ in the germline V gene. Trimming at V came to 4 bases and at J to 2 bases, leaving 11 bases not matched to a gene. The CDR3 has 17 amino acids. DNA of the CDR3: TGCGCCAGCAGCCCTCGGGAGGGCGGCTTACCCTACAATGAGCAGTTCTTC. This gives the protein CASSPREGGLPYNEQFF.

This chain links TRBV7-2 with TRBJ2-3; the D gene is possibly TRBD2 (7 bases). V was shortened by 1 base and J by 0 bases, with 17 bases between the two germline ends. The CDR3 is made up of 18 amino acids. Germline V gives CDR1 SGHTA, CDR2 FQGNSA. CDR3 loop: CASSLGFRGAGSTDTQYF. The CDR3 DNA sequence: TGTGCCAGCAGCTTAGGGTTCCGGGGGGCGGGTAGCACAGATACGCAGTATTTT.

The chain employs TRBV14 and TRBJ2-4; the match to TRBD2 covers 7 bases. The CDR3 consists of 15 residues. V shed 4 bases, J shed 2 bases, and the junction held 5 bases outside the gene matches. Germline lookup yields CDR1 SGHDN and CDR2 FVKESK. The CDR3: CASSPAGTTKNIQYF. The CDR3 DNA sequence: TGTGCCAGCAGCCCGGCCGGGACTACCAAAAACATTCAGTACTTC.

This clone appeared a single time. The chain links TRBV7-8 to TRBJ2-2; D may be TRBD2 (5 bases). The CDR3 has 15 amino acids. V was clipped by 2 bases and J by 7 bases, with 14 bases between them. Germline CDR1 SGHVS, CDR2 FQNEAQ. The chain's CDR3 is CASSLLPEGSGELFF. The DNA for the CDR3 is TGTGCCAGCAGCTTACTGCCCGAGGGTAGCGGGGAGCTGTTTTTT.

The chain combines TRBV10-3 with TRBJ2-7; 10 positions agree with TRBD1. Trimming at V came to 7 bases and at J to 6 bases, leaving 6 bases not matched to a gene. CDR1 and CDR2 (germline): ENHRY, SYGVKD. CDR3 length: 13 residues. The CDR3 loop is CAITPGQGFEQYF. The CDR3 coding sequence is TGTGCCATCACCCCGGGACAGGGGTTCGAGCAGTACTTC.

The V call is TRBV20-1, the J call TRBJ1-2; TRBD1 is a possible D gene (5 bases). The CDR3 length is 11 residues. The V and J ends lost 1 base and 7 bases respectively, with 7 bases between them. CDR1 is DFQATT and CDR2 is SNEGSKA in the germline V gene (reference sequence). The CDR3 DNA is TGCAGTGCTAGAGGGGGCTCTGGCTACACCTTC. This codes for CSARGGSGYTF.

The chain joins TRBV7-6 to TRBJ2-7, with TRBD2 as a possible D gene (6 bases). Germline V gene data show CDR1 as SGHVS and CDR2 as FNYEAQ. The CDR3 has 16 residues. Trimming left V 2 bases short and J 2 bases short, with 16 bases between. Here the CDR3 reads CASSLLVAGPPYEQYF. The CDR3 DNA follows: TGTGCCAGCAGCTTATTAGTGGCGGGACCTCCCTACGAGCAGTACTTC. Looking up the rest from reference TRBV7-6 and TRBJ2-7 gives the full variable domain: GAGVSQSPRYKVTKRGQDVALRCDPISGHVSLYWYRQALGQGPEFLTYFNYEAQQDKSGLPNDRFSAERPEGSISTLTIQRTEQRDSAMYRCASSLLVAGPPYEQYFGPGTRLTVT.

The J gene is TRBJ2-7, the V gene TRBV5-1; tentatively, D is TRBD1 (5 bases). The V and J ends lost 4 bases and 0 bases respectively, with 11 bases between them. Germline CDR1 SGHRS, CDR2 YFSETQ. CDR3 size: 14 residues. Here the CDR3 DNA reads TGCGCCAGCAGCGGACACCTAAGCTCCTACGAGCAGTACTTC. It yields the protein CASSGHLSSYEQYF.

V is TRBV2 and J is TRBJ2-1, with TRBD2 matching over 9 bases. Germline V gene sequence: CDR1 SNHLY, CDR2 FYNNEI. The J segment lost 2 bases and the V segment lost 5 bases, leaving 1 base of the junction unmatched. The CDR3 runs 14 residues. The CDR3 nucleotides read TGTGCCAGCAGTAGCGGGAGGACCTACAATGAGCAGTTCTTC. As protein: CASSSGRTYNEQFF.